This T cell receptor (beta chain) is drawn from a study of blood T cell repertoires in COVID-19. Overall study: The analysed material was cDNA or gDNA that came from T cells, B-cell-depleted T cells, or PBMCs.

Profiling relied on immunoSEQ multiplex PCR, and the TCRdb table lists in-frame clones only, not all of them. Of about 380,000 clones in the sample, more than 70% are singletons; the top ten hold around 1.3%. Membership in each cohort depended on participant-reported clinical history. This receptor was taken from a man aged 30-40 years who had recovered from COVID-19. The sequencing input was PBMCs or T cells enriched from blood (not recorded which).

CDR3 sequence: CASSAGDRANSGNTIYF. CDR3 nucleotide sequence: TGTGCCAGCAGCGCGGGGGACAGGGCAAACTCTGGAAACACCATATATTTT. This sequence joins TRBV9 and TRBJ1-3; TRBD1 matches at 9 bases. The V gene end was trimmed by 3 bases and the J gene end by 0 bases; junction bases not matched to a gene: 7. Germline CDR1 and CDR2: SGDLS and YYNGEE. This CDR3 comprises 17 residues.